Below are 8 T cell receptor beta chains sequenced from a single sample in a study of T cells in Graves' hyperthyroidism and ophthalmopathy. It was RNA transcripts that yielded the amplified TCR beta CDR3 regions. Initially, a first-round RT-PCR of the TCR CDR3 employed the HTBI primer set. A single record per CDR3 protein comes from TCRdb applying MiXCR to the multiplex PCR reads. The data show 300,000 to 450,000 distinct CDR3 sequences, with approximately 17% seen just once and 30% to 35% held by the top ten. Specimen: blood. The receptor source for this set is a woman in her 30s with Graves' hyperthyroidism that later progressed to Graves' ophthalmopathy.

The chain combines TRBV18 with TRBJ2-3; 8 positions agree with TRBD2. V shed 3 bases, J shed 0 bases, and the junction held 14 bases outside the gene matches. The germline gives CDR1 KGHSH, CDR2 LQKENI. This CDR3 is built from 19 residues. Here the CDR3 reads CASSPRQAGARLSTDTQYF. DNA of the CDR3: TGTGCCAGCTCACCTCGCCAAGCGGGAGCCCGATTAAGCACAGATACGCAGTATTTT. Together with reference TRBV18 and TRBJ2-3, the CDR3 gives the full variable domain: NAGVMQNPRHLVRRRGQEARLRCSPMKGHSHVYWYRQLPEEGLKFMVYLQKENIIDESGMPKERFSAEFPKEGPSILRIQQVVRGDSAAYFCASSPRQAGARLSTDTQYFGPGTRLTVL.

This clonotype was counted ten times or more. This chain links TRBV27 with TRBJ2-5, with D perhaps given as TRBD1 or TRBD2 (5 bases each). Germline V gene lookup returns CDR1 MNHEY and CDR2 SMNVEV (reference sequence). The CDR3 totals 15 residues. V was shortened by 2 bases and J by 4 bases, with 14 bases between the two germline ends. The DNA of the CDR3 is TGTGCCAGCAGTTTACGGCCCTTGGGGACAGAGACCCAGTACTTC. It specifies CASSLRPLGTETQYF.

V is TRBV12-3 or TRBV12-4 and J is TRBJ2-2; unclear D gene. The V end was cut by 8 bases, the J end by 3 bases, with 7 bases between. The CDR3 has 12 amino acids. The DNA of the CDR3 is TGTGCCAGCCTCCTCGACACCGGGGAGCTGTTTTTT. Translating it yields CASLLDTGELFF.

This clonotype was counted at least ten times. The CDR3 spells CASSLATGGETQYF. CDR3 in DNA: TGTGCCAGCAGTTTAGCGACAGGGGGCGAGACCCAGTACTTC. The chain uses TRBV27 and TRBJ2-5, with 10 bases identical to TRBD1. The CDR3 runs to 14 residues. The germline V gene encodes CDR1 MNHEY and CDR2 SMNVEV (reference sequence). V was clipped by 2 bases and J by 5 bases; unmatched bases: 2.

This clonotype has just a few counts. The rearrangement links TRBV6-5 to TRBJ1-5; TRBD1 matches at 8 bases. V gave up 0 bases and J gave up 4 bases; unmatched junction bases: 14. Germline assignment: CDR1 MNHEY and CDR2 SVGAGI. This CDR3 is built from 19 residues. CDR3 sequence (DNA): TGTGCCAGCAGTTACTCGCTCAGGGGGCGAGTCACCCCTAATCAGCCCCAGCATTTT. Its protein product is CASSYSLRGRVTPNQPQHF.

J is TRBJ2-1 and V is TRBV7-9, with 14 bases matching TRBD2. Per germline, CDR1 SEHNR and CDR2 FQNEAQ (reference sequence). The V segment lost 1 base and the J segment 0 bases; nucleotides outside the gene matches: 2. This CDR3 spans 18 amino acids. CDR3 in amino acids: CASSLGGTSGSSYNEQFF. The CDR3 DNA follows: TGTGCCAGCAGCTTAGGGGGGACTAGCGGGAGCTCCTACAATGAGCAGTTCTTC.

There are many counts of this clonotype. This chain connects TRBV11-2 to TRBJ1-2; D unclear. Germline-derived CDR1 and CDR2 are SGHAT and FQNNGV. Trimming left V 1 base short and J 2 bases short, with 14 bases between. The CDR3 is made up of 16 amino acids. In nucleotides, the CDR3 is TGTGCCAGCAGCTTAGGGGCCATAGATATCAACTATGGCTACACCTTC. Translating it yields CASSLGAIDINYGYTF.

This clonotype was detected only a few times. The chain carries TRBV7-8 and TRBJ1-2, with D uncertain. This CDR3 contains 13 residues. V was trimmed by 2 bases and J by 6 bases, leaving 10 bases between them. Per the germline V gene, CDR1 is SGHVS and CDR2 is FQNEAQ. DNA for the CDR3: TGTGCCAGCAGCTTAAGTAGGGCTAATGGCTACACCTTC. Translated, it gives CASSLSRANGYTF.